This T cell receptor beta chain was found in a study of blood T cell repertoires in COVID-19. Source study methods: By means of reference gene primer amplification, nucleated cell counts were estimated. Profiling relied on immunoSEQ multiplex PCR, and the TCRdb table lists in-frame clones only, not all of them. V and J calls and clone size are given by that table; D and trimming were obtained from the DNA. The data show about 250,000 clones, about 90% seen once. In terms of age and location, participants ranged from roughly 18 to 100 years and lived in about 25 US areas. Sample: PBMCs or T cells enriched from blood (not recorded which). The receptor comes from a woman aged 25 to 39 with acute COVID-19.

In DNA form, the CDR3 reads TGTGCCAGCAGCCGGGGGTTAGAGAACACTGAAGCTTTCTTT. The encoded protein is CASSRGLENTEAFF. This sequence joins TRBV6-5 and TRBJ1-1, with D possibly TRBD1 on 5 matching bases. V shed 6 bases and J shed 1 base, with 12 bases lying between them. Germline lookup yields CDR1 MNHEY and CDR2 SVGAGI. This CDR3 spans 14 amino acids.